Below, one TCR beta chain is given with its context. The antigen remains undetermined. The data are from a study of Graves' ophthalmopathy and Graves' hyperthyroidism. Regarding the study as a whole: In blood appeared most of the expanded thyroid clonotypes whose frequency exceeded 0.001. The study's model predicted ophthalmopathy progression at roughly 64% sensitivity and about 72% specificity.

Trimming cost V 0 bases and J 9 bases; bases outside gene matches: 10. From germline, CDR1 is SGDLS and CDR2 YYNGEE. This CDR3 spans 15 amino acids. Amplification from RNA transcripts yielded the TCR beta CDR3 regions. HTBI primers were used in a first-round RT-PCR, which preceded a second-round multiplex PCR. MiXCR was run by TCRdb on the multiplex PCR reads, yielding one entry per CDR3 protein. The table records hundreds of thousands of distinct CDR3 sequences, about two fifths of them present only once. Excluded: other autoimmune disease, uncontrolled infection, pregnancy or lactation. The sequence was obtained from an adult man with Graves' ophthalmopathy. The chain is built from TRBV9 and TRBJ2-5, with 8 positions matching TRBD1. Sequenced material: peripheral blood. The CDR3 nucleotides read TGTGCCAGCAGCGTAGCCGGACAGGGCGGTCAGCCCCAGTACTTC. Translating gives CASSVAGQGGQPQYF.